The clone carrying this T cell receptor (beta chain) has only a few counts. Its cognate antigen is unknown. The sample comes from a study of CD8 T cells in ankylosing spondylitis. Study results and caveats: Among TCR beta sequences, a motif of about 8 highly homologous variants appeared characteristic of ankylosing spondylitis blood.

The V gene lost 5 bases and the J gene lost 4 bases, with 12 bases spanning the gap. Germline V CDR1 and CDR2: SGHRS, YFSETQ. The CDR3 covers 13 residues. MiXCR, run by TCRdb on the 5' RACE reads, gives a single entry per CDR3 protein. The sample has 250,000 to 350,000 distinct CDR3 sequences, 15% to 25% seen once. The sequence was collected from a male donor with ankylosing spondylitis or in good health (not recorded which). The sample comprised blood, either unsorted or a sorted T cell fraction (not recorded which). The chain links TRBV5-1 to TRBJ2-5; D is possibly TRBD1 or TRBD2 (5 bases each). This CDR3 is CASRTGTRETQYF. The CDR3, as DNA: TGCGCCAGCAGAACCGGGACGAGAGAGACCCAGTACTTC. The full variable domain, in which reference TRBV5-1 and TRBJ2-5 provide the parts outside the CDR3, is KAGVTQTPRYLIKTRGQQVTLSCSPISGHRSVSWYQQTPGQGLQFLFEYFSETQRNKGNFPGRFSGRQFSNSRSEMNVSTLELGDSALYLCASRTGTRETQYFGPGTRLLVL.